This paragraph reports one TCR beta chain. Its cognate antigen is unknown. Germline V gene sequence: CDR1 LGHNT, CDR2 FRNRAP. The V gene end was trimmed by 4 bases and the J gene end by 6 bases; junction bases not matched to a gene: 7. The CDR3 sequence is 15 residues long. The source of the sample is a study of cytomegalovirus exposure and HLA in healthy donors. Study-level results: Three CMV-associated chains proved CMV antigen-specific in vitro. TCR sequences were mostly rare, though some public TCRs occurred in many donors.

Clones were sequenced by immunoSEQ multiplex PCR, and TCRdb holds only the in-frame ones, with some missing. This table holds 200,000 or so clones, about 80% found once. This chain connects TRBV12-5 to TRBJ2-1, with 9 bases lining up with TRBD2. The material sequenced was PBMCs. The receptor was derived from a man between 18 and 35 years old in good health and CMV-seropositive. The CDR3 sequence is CASGSGTSSANEQFF. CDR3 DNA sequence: TGTGCTAGTGGTTCGGGGACTAGCAGCGCCAATGAGCAGTTCTTC.